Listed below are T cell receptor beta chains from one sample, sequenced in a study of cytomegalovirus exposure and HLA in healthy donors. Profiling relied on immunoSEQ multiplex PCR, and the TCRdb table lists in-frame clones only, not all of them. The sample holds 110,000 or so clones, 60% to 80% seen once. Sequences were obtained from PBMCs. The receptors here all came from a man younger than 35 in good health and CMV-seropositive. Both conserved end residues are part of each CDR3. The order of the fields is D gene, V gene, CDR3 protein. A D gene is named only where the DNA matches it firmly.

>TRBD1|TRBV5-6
CASSLLGPGQGVKFF
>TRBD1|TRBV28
CASSLSTGTNEKLFF
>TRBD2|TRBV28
CASRNRGLAYGSYNEQFF
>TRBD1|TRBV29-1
CSVAGPGGIRNIQYF
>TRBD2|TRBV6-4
CASSDSTSGGADTQYF
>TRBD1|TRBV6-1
CASSELGQVGYEQYF
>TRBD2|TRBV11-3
CASSLRSLAGGVYYNEQFF
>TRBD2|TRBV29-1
CSVRTRMRETQYF
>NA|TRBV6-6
CASSYGRSSNQPQHF
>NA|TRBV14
CASSQEGAWIWNEQFF
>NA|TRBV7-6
CASSPEGVGANSAGELFF
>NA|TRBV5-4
CASSLSGRDMNTEAFF
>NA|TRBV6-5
CASSYSSGLTQYF
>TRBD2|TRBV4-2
CASSSGTSGGGNEQFF
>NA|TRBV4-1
CASSQVASGANVLTF
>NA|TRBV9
CASSLQATDTQYF
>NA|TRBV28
CASSPGLPYNSPLHF
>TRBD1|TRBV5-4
CASSSAGTGGSLAKNIQYF
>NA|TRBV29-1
CSGGETGELFF
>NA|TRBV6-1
CASSERAGPNNSPLHF
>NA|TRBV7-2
CASSIYTDTQYF
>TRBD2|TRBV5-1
CASSLGGGAPDTQYF
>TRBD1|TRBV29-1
CSVVKSRTGLGGTQYF
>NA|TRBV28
CASSPQRLGSSYEQYF
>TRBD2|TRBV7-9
CASSQTSGADTQYF
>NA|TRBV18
CASSRQGLSGGNTEAFF
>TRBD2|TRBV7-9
CASSSGLAGAANYEQYF
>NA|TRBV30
CAWVLSGTNYGYTF
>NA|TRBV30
CAWNGDRGQPQHF
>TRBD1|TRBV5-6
CASSLVQGDTGELFF
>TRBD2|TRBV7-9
CASSFLSSGGVPGGETQYF
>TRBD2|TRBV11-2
CASSPARGSVNEQFF
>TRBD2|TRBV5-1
CASSLAGFQETQYF
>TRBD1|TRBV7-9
CASRKPGGDIYGYTF
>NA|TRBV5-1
CASSTEEGGKLFF
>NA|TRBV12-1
CASSPLKSQYF
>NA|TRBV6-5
CASSSRTVSYEQYF
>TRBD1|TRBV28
CASMGQGGETQYF
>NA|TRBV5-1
CASSLNSGELFF
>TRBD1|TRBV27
CASSPRTGYNQPQHF
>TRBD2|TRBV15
CATSRARGGTDTQYF
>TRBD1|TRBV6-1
CASSGEGQGASGYGYTF
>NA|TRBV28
CASSFGGVSTEAFF
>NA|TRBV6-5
CASGLTGSGNTIYF
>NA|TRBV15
CATSRAIWQGVRETQYF
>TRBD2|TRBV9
CASSVVSGGANEQFF
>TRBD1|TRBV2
CASSEGQGADREHF
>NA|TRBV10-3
CAIRERQNTEAFF
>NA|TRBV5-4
CASSPDGKTEAFF
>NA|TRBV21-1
CASSPASLAKNIQYF
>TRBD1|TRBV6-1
CAIAGQVNEKLFF
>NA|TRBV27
CASSFEAGYTGELFF
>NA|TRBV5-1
CASSWSGYEQYF